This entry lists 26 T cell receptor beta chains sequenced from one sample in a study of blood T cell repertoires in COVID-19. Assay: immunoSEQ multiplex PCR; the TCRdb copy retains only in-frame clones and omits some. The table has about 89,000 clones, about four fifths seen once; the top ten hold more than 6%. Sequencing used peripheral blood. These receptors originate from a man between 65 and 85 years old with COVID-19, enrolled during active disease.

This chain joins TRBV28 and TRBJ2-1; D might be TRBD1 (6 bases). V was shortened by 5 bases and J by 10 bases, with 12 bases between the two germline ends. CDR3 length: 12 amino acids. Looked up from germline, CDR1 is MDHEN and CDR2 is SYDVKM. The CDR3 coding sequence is TGTGCCAGCAGTGAGACCGGGACAGAGCAGTTCTTC. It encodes CASSETGTEQFF.

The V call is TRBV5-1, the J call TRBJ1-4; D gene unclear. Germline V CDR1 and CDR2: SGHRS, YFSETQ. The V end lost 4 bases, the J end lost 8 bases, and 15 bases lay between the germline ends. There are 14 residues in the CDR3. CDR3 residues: CASSPSYGKEKLFF. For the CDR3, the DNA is TGCGCCAGCAGCCCAAGTTACGGGAAGGAAAAACTGTTTTTT.

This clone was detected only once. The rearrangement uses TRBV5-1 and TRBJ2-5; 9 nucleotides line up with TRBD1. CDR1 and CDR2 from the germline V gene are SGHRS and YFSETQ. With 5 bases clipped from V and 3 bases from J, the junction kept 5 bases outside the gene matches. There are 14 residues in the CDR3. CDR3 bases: TGCGCCAGCAGTCCGGGACAGGGAGAAGAGACCCAGTACTTC. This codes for CASSPGQGEETQYF.

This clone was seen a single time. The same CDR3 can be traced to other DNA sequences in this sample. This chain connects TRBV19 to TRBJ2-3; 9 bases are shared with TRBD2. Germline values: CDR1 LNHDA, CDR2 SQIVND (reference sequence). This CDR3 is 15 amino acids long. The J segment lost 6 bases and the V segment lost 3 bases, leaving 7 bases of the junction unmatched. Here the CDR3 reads CASSIGGGASDTQYF. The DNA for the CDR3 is TGTGCCAGTAGTATTGGCGGGGGGGCGTCCGATACGCAGTATTTT.

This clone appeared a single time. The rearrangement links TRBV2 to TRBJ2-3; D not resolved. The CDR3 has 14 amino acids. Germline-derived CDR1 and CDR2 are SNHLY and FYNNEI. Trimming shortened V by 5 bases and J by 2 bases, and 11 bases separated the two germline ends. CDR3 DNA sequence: TGTGCCAGCAGTCTGGTACAGACCACAGATACGCAGTATTTT. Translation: CASSLVQTTDTQYF.

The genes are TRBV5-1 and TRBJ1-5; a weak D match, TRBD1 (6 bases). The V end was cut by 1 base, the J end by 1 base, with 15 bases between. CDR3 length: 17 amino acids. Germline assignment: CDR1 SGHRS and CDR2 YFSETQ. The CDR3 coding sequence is TGCGCCAGCAGCTTGCCAAATTCTCAGGGGAGCAATCAGCCCCAGCATTTT. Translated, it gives CASSLPNSQGSNQPQHF.

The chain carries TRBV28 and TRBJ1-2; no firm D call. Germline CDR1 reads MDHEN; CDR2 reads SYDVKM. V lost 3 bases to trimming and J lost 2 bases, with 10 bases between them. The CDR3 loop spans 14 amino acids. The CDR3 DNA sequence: TGTGCCAGCAGTTTTTTGACAAGGAACTATGGCTACACCTTC. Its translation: CASSFLTRNYGYTF.

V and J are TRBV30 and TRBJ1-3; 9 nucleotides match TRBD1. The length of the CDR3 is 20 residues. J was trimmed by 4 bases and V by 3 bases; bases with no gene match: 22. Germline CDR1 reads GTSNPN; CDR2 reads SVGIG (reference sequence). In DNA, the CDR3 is TGTGCCTGGAGCCACCGTGGGACAGGGAATTTCCATATCTCGGGAAACACCATATATTTT. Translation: CAWSHRGTGNFHISGNTIYF.

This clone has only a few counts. CDR3 in amino acids: CASSLSPLNNEQFF. DNA for the CDR3: TGTGCCAGCAGTTTATCCCCTTTAAACAATGAGCAGTTCTTC. The chain carries TRBV27 and TRBJ2-1; the D is unclear. Trimming left V 0 bases short and J 5 bases short, with 8 bases between. From germline, CDR1 is MNHEY and CDR2 SMNVEV (reference sequence). The CDR3 spans 14 residues.

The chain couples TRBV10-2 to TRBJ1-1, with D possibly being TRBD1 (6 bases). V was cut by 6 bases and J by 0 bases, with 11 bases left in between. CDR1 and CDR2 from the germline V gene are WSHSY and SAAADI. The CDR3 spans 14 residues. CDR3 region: CASRDSAMNTEAFF. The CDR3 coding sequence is TGCGCCAGCAGGGACAGCGCAATGAACACTGAAGCTTTCTTT.

The CDR3 sequence: CASSRGQGAFGYTF. The DNA of the CDR3 is TGTGCCAGCAGCCGCGGACAGGGGGCGTTTGGCTACACCTTC. The rearrangement uses TRBV7-2 and TRBJ1-2, with TRBD1 matching 11 bases. This CDR3 contains 14 residues. V trimming: 5 bases; J trimming: 7 bases; junction bases outside the gene matches: 6. Germline lookup yields CDR1 SGHTA and CDR2 FQGNSA. The full variable domain, with the rest looked up from reference TRBV7-2 and TRBJ1-2, is GAGVSQSPSNKVTEKGKDVELRCDPISGHTALYWYRQSLGQGLEFLIYFQGNSAPDKSGLPSDRFSAERTGGSVSTLTIQRTQQEDSAVYLCASSRGQGAFGYTFGSGTRLTVV.

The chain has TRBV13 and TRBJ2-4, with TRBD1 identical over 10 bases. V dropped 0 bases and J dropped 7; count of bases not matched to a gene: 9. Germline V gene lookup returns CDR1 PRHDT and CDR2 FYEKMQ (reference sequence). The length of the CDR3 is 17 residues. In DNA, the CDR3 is TGTGCCAGCAGCTTAGGCCTTGAATCGACAGGGGGCAACATTCAGTACTTC. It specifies CASSLGLESTGGNIQYF.

CDR3 amino acids: CSASEQANTEAFF. CDR3 in DNA: TGCAGTGCTAGTGAGCAGGCGAACACTGAAGCTTTCTTT. The chain uses TRBV20-1 and TRBJ1-1; D unclear. Germline CDR1 DFQATT, CDR2 SNEGSKA (reference sequence). This CDR3 spans 13 amino acids. Trimming pared 3 bases from V and 1 base from J, leaving 9 bases between.

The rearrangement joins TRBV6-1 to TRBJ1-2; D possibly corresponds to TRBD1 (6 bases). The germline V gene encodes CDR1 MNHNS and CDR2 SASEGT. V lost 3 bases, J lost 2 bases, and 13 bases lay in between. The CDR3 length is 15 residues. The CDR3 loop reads CASSDPTQGNYGYTF. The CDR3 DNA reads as TGTGCCAGCAGTGACCCTACACAGGGCAACTATGGCTACACCTTC.

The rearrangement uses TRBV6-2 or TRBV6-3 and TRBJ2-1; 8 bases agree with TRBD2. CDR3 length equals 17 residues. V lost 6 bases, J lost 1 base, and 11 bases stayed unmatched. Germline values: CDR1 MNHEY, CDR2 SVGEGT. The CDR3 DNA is TGTGCCAGCAGCGATGCGGGGGGCCTCGGATCCTACAATGAGCAGTTCTTC. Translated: CASSDAGGLGSYNEQFF.

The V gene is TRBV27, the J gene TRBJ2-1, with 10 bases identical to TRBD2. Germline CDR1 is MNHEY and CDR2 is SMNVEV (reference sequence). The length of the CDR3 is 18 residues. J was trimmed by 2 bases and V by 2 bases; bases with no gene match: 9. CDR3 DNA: TGTGCCAGCAGTTTAATCCTTTCTAGCGGGAGCCCCTACAATGAGCAGTTCTTC. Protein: CASSLILSSGSPYNEQFF.

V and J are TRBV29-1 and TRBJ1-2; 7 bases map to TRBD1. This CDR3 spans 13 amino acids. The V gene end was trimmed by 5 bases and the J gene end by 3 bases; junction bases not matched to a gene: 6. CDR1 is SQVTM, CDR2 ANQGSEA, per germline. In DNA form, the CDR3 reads TGCAGCGTTAACAGGGGCCCTTACTATGGCTACACCTTC. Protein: CSVNRGPYYGYTF.

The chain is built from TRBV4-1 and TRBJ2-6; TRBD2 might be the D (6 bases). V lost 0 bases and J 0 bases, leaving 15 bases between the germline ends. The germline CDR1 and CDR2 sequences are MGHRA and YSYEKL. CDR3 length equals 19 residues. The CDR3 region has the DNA TGCGCCAGCAGCCAAGATCTTGCGGGGTCCCCCTCTGGGGCCAACGTCCTGACTTTC. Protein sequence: CASSQDLAGSPSGANVLTF.

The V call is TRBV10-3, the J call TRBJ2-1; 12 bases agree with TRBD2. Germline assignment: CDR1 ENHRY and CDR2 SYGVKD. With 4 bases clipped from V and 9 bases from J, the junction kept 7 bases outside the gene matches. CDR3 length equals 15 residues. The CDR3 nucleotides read TGTGCCATCAGTGGACTAGCGGGAGAGGAGGGTGAGCAGTTCTTC. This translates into CAISGLAGEEGEQFF.

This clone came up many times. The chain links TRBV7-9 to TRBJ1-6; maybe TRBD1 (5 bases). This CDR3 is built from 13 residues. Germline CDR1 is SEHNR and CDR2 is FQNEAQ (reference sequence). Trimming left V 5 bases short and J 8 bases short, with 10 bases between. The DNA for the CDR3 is TGTGCCAGCAGCCCCCAAGGGGATTCACCCCTCCACTTT. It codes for CASSPQGDSPLHF.

CDR3 coding DNA: TGTGCCTGGAGTGTACTAGGTCGGAGCTCCTACAATGAGCAGTTCTTC. This codes for CAWSVLGRSSYNEQFF. The chain couples TRBV30 to TRBJ2-1, with D perhaps TRBD2 (5 bases). CDR3 size: 16 residues. Germline lookup yields CDR1 GTSNPN and CDR2 SVGIG (reference sequence). V was clipped by 0 bases and J by 0 bases, with 12 bases between them.

CDR3 protein: CAIASGSWELFF. The CDR3 DNA is TGTGCCATCGCTAGCGGGAGCTGGGAGCTGTTTTTT. The gene calls are TRBV10-3 and TRBJ2-2; the match to TRBD2 covers 10 bases. CDR3 length: 12 amino acids. J was trimmed by 9 bases and V by 8 bases; bases with no gene match: 3. Germline loops: CDR1 ENHRY, CDR2 SYGVKD.

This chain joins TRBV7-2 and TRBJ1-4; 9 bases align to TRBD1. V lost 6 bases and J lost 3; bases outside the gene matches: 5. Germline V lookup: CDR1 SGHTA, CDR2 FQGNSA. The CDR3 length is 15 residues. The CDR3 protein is CASRYRGLANEKLFF. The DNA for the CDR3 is TGTGCCAGCAGATACAGGGGGCTGGCTAATGAAAAACTGTTTTTT.

Written as DNA, the CDR3 is TGTGCCAGTAGTCGACAGAATAGCAATCAGCCCCAGCATTTT. Residues: CASSRQNSNQPQHF. This sequence joins TRBV19 and TRBJ1-5, with a weak D call TRBD1 (5 bases). Trimming cost V 5 bases and J 0 bases, with 8 bases left between them. This CDR3 has 14 residues. In germline, CDR1 is LNHDA, CDR2 SQIVND (reference sequence).

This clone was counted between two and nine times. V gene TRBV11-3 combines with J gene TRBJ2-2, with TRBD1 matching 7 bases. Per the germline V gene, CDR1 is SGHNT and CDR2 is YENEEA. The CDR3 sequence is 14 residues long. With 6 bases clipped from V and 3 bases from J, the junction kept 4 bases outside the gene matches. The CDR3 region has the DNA TGTGCCAGCAGTCTGACAGGGTACACCGGGGAGCTGTTTTTT. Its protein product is CASSLTGYTGELFF. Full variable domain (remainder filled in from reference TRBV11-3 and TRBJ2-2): EAGVVQSPRYKIIEKKQPVAFWCNPISGHNTLYWYLQNLGQGPELLIRYENEEAVDDSQLPKDRFSAERLKGVDSTLKIQPAELGDSAVYLCASSLTGYTGELFFGEGSRLTVL.

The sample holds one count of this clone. The CDR3 DNA follows: TGTGCCAGCAGTTTAGGGACAGGGACTTCGTACGAGCAGTACTTC. Encoded protein: CASSLGTGTSYEQYF. V is TRBV28 and J is TRBJ2-7, with 9 positions matching TRBD1. The junction had 6 bases not matched to a gene; V was cut back by 2 bases and J by 4 bases. Germline assignment: CDR1 MDHEN and CDR2 SYDVKM. The CDR3 has 15 amino acids.